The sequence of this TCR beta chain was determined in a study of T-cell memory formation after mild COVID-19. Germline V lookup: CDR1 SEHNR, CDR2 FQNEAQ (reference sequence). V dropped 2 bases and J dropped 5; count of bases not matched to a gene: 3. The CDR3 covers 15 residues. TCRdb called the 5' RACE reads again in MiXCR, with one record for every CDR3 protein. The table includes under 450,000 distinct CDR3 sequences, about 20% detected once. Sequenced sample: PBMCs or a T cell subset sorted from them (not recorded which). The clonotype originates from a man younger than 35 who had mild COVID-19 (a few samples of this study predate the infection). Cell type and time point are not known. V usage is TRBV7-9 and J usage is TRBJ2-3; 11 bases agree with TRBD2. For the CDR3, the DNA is TGTGCCAGCAGCTTATATAGCGGGGGGGAAGATACGCAGTATTTT. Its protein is CASSLYSGGEDTQYF.